The 13 T cell receptor beta chains reported below all come from one sample, sequenced in a study of shared clonotypes between healthy human individuals. CD45RO-negative CD8 cells positively selected for CCR7 made up the naive population, which excluded terminally differentiated effector memory CD45RA+ cells. The protocol was immunoSEQ multiplex PCR, while the TCRdb copy is restricted to in-frame clones and leaves out a portion. The sample lists roughly 2,000,000 clones; about 94% were seen once. The sample was naive CD8+ T cells from PBMCs. The receptors stem from a man between 18 and 35 years old in good health. Some clones in this sample may be carry-over from other donors' samples.

About this clone: The sample contains more than one DNA sequence encoding this CDR3. This chain joins TRBV28 and TRBJ1-3; unclear D gene. V lost 5 bases to trimming and J lost 0 bases, with 5 bases between them. The germline gives CDR1 MDHEN, CDR2 SYDVKM. The CDR3 extends over 13 amino acids. CDR3 coding DNA: TGTGCCAGCAGTCTCAGCTCTGGAAACACCATATATTTT. Amino acid sequence: CASSLSSGNTIYF.

The rearrangement joins TRBV5-6 to TRBJ2-7, with TRBD1 as a possible D gene (6 bases). The CDR3 runs 14 residues. V was cut by 0 bases and J by 4 bases, with 11 bases left in between. Germline lookup yields CDR1 SGHDT and CDR2 YYEEEE. CDR3 region: CASSLAGVVYEQYF. CDR3 DNA sequence: TGTGCCAGCAGCTTGGCAGGGGTCGTATACGAGCAGTACTTC.

Comment on this clone: One end of the junction varies from germline; a read error may be responsible. This sequence joins TRBV6-1 and TRBJ2-7, with 7 bases fitting TRBD2. Germline CDR1 reads MNHNS; CDR2 reads SASEGT. This CDR3 region has 17 residues. The CDR3 DNA sequence: TGTGCCAGCAGCGAAGGGGTTTGGAGCGGGGCACCTGGCGAGCAGTACTTC. It specifies CASSEGVWSGAPGEQYF.

J is TRBJ2-7 and V is TRBV4-3; 8 nucleotides line up with TRBD2. This CDR3 spans 16 amino acids. From germline, CDR1 is LGHNA and CDR2 YSLEER. After removal of 4 bases from V and 6 bases from J, the junction contained 14 bases not matched to a gene. As DNA, the CDR3 is TGCGCCAGCAGCCCTTTTACCGGGACTAGAGTTCGCGAGCAGTACTTC. The encoded protein is CASSPFTGTRVREQYF.

A note on this clone: The sample contains more than one DNA sequence encoding this CDR3. The chain employs TRBV27 and TRBJ2-7; TRBD2 is a possible D gene (6 bases). Per germline, CDR1 MNHEY and CDR2 SMNVEV (reference sequence). The CDR3 loop spans 14 amino acids. The V end lost 3 bases, the J end lost 2 bases, and 11 bases lay between the germline ends. In DNA form, the CDR3 reads TGTGCCAGCAGTTTGTCCGGGAGCACCTACGAGCAGTACTTC. It codes for CASSLSGSTYEQYF.

The V gene is TRBV9, the J gene TRBJ2-5, with 7 bases matching TRBD1. The J segment lost 4 bases and the V segment lost 7 bases, leaving 4 bases of the junction unmatched. CDR1 and CDR2 (germline): SGDLS, YYNGEE. This CDR3 has 12 residues. The CDR3 loop is CASGDSVETQYF. CDR3 nucleotides: TGTGCCAGCGGGGACAGCGTAGAGACCCAGTACTTC. The full variable domain, with the rest looked up from reference TRBV9 and TRBJ2-5, is DSGVTQTPKHLITATGQRVTLRCSPRSGDLSVYWYQQSLDQGLQFLIQYYNGEERAKGNILERFSAQQFPDLHSELNLSSLELGDSALYFCASGDSVETQYFGPGTRLLVL.

The chain has TRBV19 and TRBJ2-7; no firm D call. The V end was cut by 5 bases, the J end by 2 bases, with 10 bases between. Germline CDR1 is LNHDA and CDR2 is SQIVND (reference sequence). This CDR3 spans 13 amino acids. CDR3 bases: TGTGCCAGTAGTGCCTACTTAACCTACGAGCAGTACTTC. Translating gives CASSAYLTYEQYF.

The J gene is TRBJ2-3, the V gene TRBV4-1; possible D gene TRBD2, 6 bases. Per germline, CDR1 MGHRA and CDR2 YSYEKL. V lost 3 bases and J 6 bases, leaving 13 bases between the germline ends. This CDR3 contains 14 residues. This chain's CDR3 is CASSQVGGVDTQYF. The CDR3 coding sequence is TGCGCCAGCAGCCAGGTGGGGGGTGTCGATACGCAGTATTTT.

The chain has TRBV27 and TRBJ2-7; 8 bases are shared with TRBD2. CDR1 is MNHEY and CDR2 is SMNVEV in the germline V gene (reference sequence). V was pared by 5 bases and J by 0 bases, with 12 bases of the junction left unmatched. This CDR3 has 17 residues. The CDR3 sequence: CASSGALTGTSSYEQYF. Written as DNA, the CDR3 is TGTGCCAGCAGTGGAGCTCTCACCGGGACTAGCTCCTACGAGCAGTACTTC.

The V and J genes are TRBV2 and TRBJ1-3; D not resolved. Trimming removed 1 base at V and 8 bases at J, with 18 bases between. This CDR3 region has 16 residues. Looked up from germline, CDR1 is SNHLY and CDR2 is FYNNEI. The CDR3 here is CASSEGDLGTEDTIYF. Here the CDR3 DNA reads TGTGCCAGCAGTGAAGGGGATTTGGGAACAGAGGACACCATATATTTT.

The gene calls are TRBV6-1 and TRBJ2-5; D call uncertain. CDR1 and CDR2 (germline): MNHNS, SASEGT. This CDR3 has 14 residues. The germline V and J ends were trimmed by 6 bases and 1 base, with 12 bases remaining between them. CDR3 amino acids: CASRSGLRQETQYF. The CDR3, as DNA: TGTGCCAGCAGGAGTGGCTTGCGCCAAGAGACCCAGTACTTC.

V is TRBV10-2 and J is TRBJ2-1, with TRBD2 identical over 12 bases. With V trimmed by 7 bases and J by 3 bases, 4 bases remained unmatched. CDR1 and CDR2 from the germline V gene are WSHSY and SAAADI. CDR3 length: 15 amino acids. For the CDR3, the DNA is TGCGCCAGCACCCTGGGACTAGCGGGCTACAATGAGCAGTTCTTC. This gives the protein CASTLGLAGYNEQFF.

V usage is TRBV4-2 and J usage is TRBJ2-3; 7 bases line up with TRBD1. This CDR3 comprises 15 residues. The V segment lost 4 bases and the J segment 2 bases; nucleotides outside the gene matches: 6. From germline, CDR1 is LGHNA and CDR2 YNFKEQ. Written as DNA, the CDR3 is TGTGCCAGCAGCCCCTCGGGGACAGTCACAGATACGCAGTATTTT. Translated, it gives CASSPSGTVTDTQYF.